One and the same sample provided the 25 T cell receptor beta chains below, sequenced in a study of T cell responses to AZD1222 COVID-19 vaccine. Repertoires were generated with immunoSEQ multiplex PCR, while TCRdb's copy carries only in-frame clones and drops some. The sample comprises approximately 150,000 clones, roughly 92% of which are singletons, and around 1.3% rests with the top ten. The sequenced sample was peripheral blood, obtained on day 0 of AZD1222 vaccination. These receptor sequences come from an adult in good health.

V is TRBV28 and J is TRBJ1-2; the match to TRBD1 covers 7 bases. Germline values: CDR1 MDHEN, CDR2 SYDVKM. CDR3 size: 14 residues. Trimming cost V 4 bases and J 7 bases; bases outside gene matches: 9. The CDR3 is CASSSPGRGGGYTF. The CDR3 DNA follows: TGTGCCAGCAGTTCCCCCGGCAGGGGGGGTGGCTACACCTTC.

The chain joins TRBV6-5 to TRBJ2-5, with 14 bases identical to TRBD2. Trimming at V came to 6 bases and at J to 5 bases, leaving 5 bases not matched to a gene. Germline V gives CDR1 MNHEY, CDR2 SVGAGI. This CDR3 has 15 amino acids. The CDR3 here is CASSRLAGGPETQYF. The CDR3, as DNA: TGTGCCAGCAGCCGACTAGCGGGGGGGCCGGAGACCCAGTACTTC.

The chain joins TRBV11-2 to TRBJ1-3; D perhaps matches TRBD1 (5 bases). The CDR3 has 14 amino acids. Germline V gene sequence: CDR1 SGHAT, CDR2 FQNNGV. The germline V and J ends were trimmed by 0 bases and 8 bases, with 11 bases remaining between them. CDR3 in amino acids: CASSLDGAGDTIYF. CDR3 nucleotide sequence: TGTGCCAGCAGCTTAGACGGGGCCGGAGACACCATATATTTT.

The V and J genes are TRBV18 and TRBJ1-2; D ambiguous. The V and J ends lost 3 bases and 1 base respectively, with 9 bases between them. The CDR3 extends over 14 amino acids. Germline V gene sequence: CDR1 KGHSH, CDR2 LQKENI. CDR3 loop: CASSPGFFNYGYTF. The CDR3 bases are TGTGCCAGCTCACCGGGATTTTTTAACTATGGCTACACCTTC.

Only one count was recorded for this clone. This chain links TRBV4-3 with TRBJ2-2; D is ambiguous. The germline V gene has CDR1 LGHNA and CDR2 YSLEER. Between the trimmed V and J ends, which lost 0 bases and 4 bases, there was a span of 18 bases. CDR3 size: 18 residues. The CDR3 DNA is TGCGCCAGCAGCCAAGATTTCCCTTCGAGTGCGACCACCGGGGAGCTGTTTTTT. This codes for CASSQDFPSSATTGELFF.

The CDR3 loop is CASTRGGQSGEKLFF. CDR3 in DNA: TGTGCCAGTACCCGTGGGGGGCAGTCGGGAGAAAAACTGTTTTTT. V gene TRBV2 combines with J gene TRBJ1-4; TRBD1 is a possible D gene (6 bases). V lost 9 bases and J lost 8, with 22 bases in between. The CDR3 is made up of 15 amino acids. Germline V gives CDR1 SNHLY, CDR2 FYNNEI.

This sequence joins TRBV27 and TRBJ1-2; D is possibly TRBD1 (6 bases). The CDR3 is made up of 12 amino acids. Germline CDR1 and CDR2: MNHEY and SMNVEV (reference sequence). Deletions cut 6 bases from V and 2 bases from J, with 7 bases between. In DNA, the CDR3 is TGTGCCAGCAGAACAGGGAACTATGGCTACACCTTC. Amino acid sequence: CASRTGNYGYTF.

The chain is built from TRBV7-9 and TRBJ1-2; D remains ambiguous. CDR3 size: 15 residues. CDR1 SEHNR and CDR2 FQNEAQ come from the germline V gene (reference sequence). The V gene lost 1 base and the J gene lost 0 bases, with 9 bases spanning the gap. This chain's CDR3 is CASSLDGRSNYGYTF. CDR3 sequence (DNA): TGTGCCAGCAGCTTAGATGGCCGCTCTAACTATGGCTACACCTTC.

The CDR3 spells CASRGAGTGPSYEQYF. The CDR3 DNA reads as TGTGCCAGCAGGGGCGCCGGGACAGGGCCTTCCTACGAGCAGTACTTC. The J gene is TRBJ2-7, the V gene TRBV2; 9 bases map to TRBD1. The V gene end was trimmed by 6 bases and the J gene end by 1 base; junction bases not matched to a gene: 10. Germline V gene sequence: CDR1 SNHLY, CDR2 FYNNEI. The CDR3 runs to 16 residues.

The chain has TRBV3-1 (or the pseudogene TRBV3-2) and TRBJ1-2; 7 nucleotides align to TRBD1. The CDR3 runs 13 residues. In germline, CDR1 is LGHDT, CDR2 YNNKEL (reference sequence). The trim removed 4 bases at V and 3 bases at J, leaving 2 bases unmatched. The CDR3 is CASSPDRDYGYTF. The CDR3 region has the DNA TGTGCCAGCAGCCCCGACAGGGACTATGGCTACACCTTC.

The gene calls are TRBV7-8 and TRBJ2-7; 8 nucleotides agree with TRBD1. Per germline, CDR1 SGHVS and CDR2 FQNEAQ. V lost 4 bases and J lost 5; bases outside the gene matches: 10. CDR3 size: 15 residues. This chain's CDR3 is CASSSEPSTGDEQYF. DNA of the CDR3: TGTGCCAGCAGCTCAGAGCCCTCGACAGGGGACGAGCAGTACTTC.

The rearrangement joins TRBV2 to TRBJ1-5; 9 bases match TRBD1. CDR1 and CDR2 (germline): SNHLY, FYNNEI. The CDR3 runs to 14 residues. The ends lost 6 bases at V and 4 bases at J; junction bases unmatched: 4. CDR3 in DNA: TGTGCCAGCAGGGGGACAGGGCAAAATCAGCCCCAGCATTTT. This codes for CASRGTGQNQPQHF.

The chain links TRBV7-9 to TRBJ1-2; a weak D match, TRBD1 (6 bases). Germline CDR1 and CDR2: SEHNR and FQNEAQ (reference sequence). V dropped 1 base and J dropped 6 bases, with 12 bases sitting between them. The CDR3 sequence is 14 residues long. The CDR3, as DNA: TGTGCCAGCAGCTTAGGTCTACAGGGCAATGGCTACACCTTC. The encoded protein is CASSLGLQGNGYTF.

The genes are TRBV29-1 and TRBJ1-2, with a possible D match to TRBD1 (6 bases). The CDR3 is 14 amino acids. V lost 6 bases and J lost 4, with 18 bases in between. Germline loops: CDR1 SQVTM, CDR2 ANQGSEA. The CDR3 sequence: CSVSGGREAYGYTF. The CDR3 coding sequence is TGCAGCGTATCTGGGGGCAGGGAGGCCTATGGCTACACCTTC.

The chain couples TRBV28 to TRBJ2-1; D is unclear. The V gene's germline CDR1 is MDHEN and CDR2 SYDVKM. The ends were cut back, 7 bases at V and 9 bases at J, with 16 bases in the middle. The CDR3 extends over 13 amino acids. CDR3: CASTQVRVGEQFF. CDR3 bases: TGTGCCAGCACCCAAGTTAGGGTCGGTGAGCAGTTCTTC.

This chain joins TRBV4-2 and TRBJ2-3; 8 nucleotides line up with TRBD2. Germline V gene data show CDR1 as LGHNA and CDR2 as YNFKEQ. V dropped 1 base and J dropped 5; count of bases not matched to a gene: 8. The CDR3 totals 16 residues. For the CDR3, the DNA is TGTGCCAGCAGCCAAGTCTTCGGAGCGGGAGAAGATACGCAGTATTTT. Translating gives CASSQVFGAGEDTQYF.

The sample holds a few counts of this clone. The chain combines TRBV19 with TRBJ1-1; D not certain. The V and J ends lost 0 bases and 1 base respectively, with 6 bases between them. CDR1 LNHDA and CDR2 SQIVND come from the germline V gene (reference sequence). The length of the CDR3 is 14 residues. The CDR3 nucleotides read TGTGCCAGTAGTATAGAGTCAGAGAACACTGAAGCTTTCTTT. Encoded protein: CASSIESENTEAFF.

The chain has TRBV4-1 and TRBJ1-5, with D unclear. Germline CDR1 is MGHRA and CDR2 is YSYEKL. Trimming took 0 bases from V and 1 from J, leaving 19 bases between them. The CDR3 length is 19 residues. The CDR3 bases are TGCGCCAGCAGCCAAGATCAAACACAGATACCATGGAGCAATCAGCCCCAGCATTTT. Encoded protein: CASSQDQTQIPWSNQPQHF.

V gene TRBV6-6 combines with J gene TRBJ2-5, with a weak D call TRBD1 (5 bases). CDR1 and CDR2 (germline): MNHNY, SVGAGI (reference sequence). V was trimmed by 2 bases and J by 5 bases, leaving 12 bases between them. The CDR3 is 14 amino acids. The CDR3 region has the DNA TGTGCCAGCAGTTACGGAGTAAGGGGTGAGACCCAGTACTTC. It yields the protein CASSYGVRGETQYF.

The chain couples TRBV5-4 to TRBJ2-7, with D possibly matching TRBD2 (6 bases). V shed 6 bases and J shed 3 bases, with 10 bases lying between them. This CDR3 contains 12 residues. CDR1 and CDR2 (germline): SGHNT, YYREEE (reference sequence). The CDR3 nucleotides are TGTGCCAGCATGGACTATTTCTACGAGCAGTACTTC. Its protein product is CASMDYFYEQYF.

The gene calls are TRBV3-1 (or the pseudogene TRBV3-2) and TRBJ2-7; either TRBD1 or TRBD2 may supply D (5 bases each). Germline CDR1 and CDR2: LGHDT and YNNKEL (reference sequence). The CDR3 is 16 residues long. The germline V and J ends were trimmed by 0 bases and 5 bases, with 17 bases remaining between them. CDR3 nucleotide sequence: TGTGCCAGCAGCCAAGATCCCAAGTGGGGGAGCAACGAGCAGTACTTC. It codes for CASSQDPKWGSNEQYF.

This clone came up once. J is TRBJ1-5 and V is TRBV9, with a weak D call TRBD1 (5 bases). V lost 3 bases and J lost 7, with 11 bases in between. CDR1 is SGDLS, CDR2 YYNGEE, per germline. The CDR3 spans 13 residues. The CDR3 sequence: CASSAQGFQPQHF. DNA for the CDR3: TGTGCCAGCAGCGCTCAGGGTTTCCAGCCCCAGCATTTT.

This clone was detected only once. This sequence joins TRBV11-2 and TRBJ1-4; a possible D gene is TRBD1 (6 bases). The V gene's germline CDR1 is SGHAT and CDR2 FQNNGV. The CDR3 spans 12 residues. V was clipped by 8 bases and J by 12 bases, with 16 bases between them. The CDR3 bases are TGTGCCAGCCGGGGGGCTGGGGGAGAACTGTTTTTT. It is translated as CASRGAGGELFF.

The chain carries TRBV15 and TRBJ2-7; TRBD1 is a possible D gene (6 bases). Germline values: CDR1 LNHNV, CDR2 YYDKDF (reference sequence). CDR3 size: 15 residues. With 2 bases removed from V and 2 bases from J, the gap between germline ends came to 13 bases. CDR3 protein: CATSRTRDTPYEQYF. As DNA, the CDR3 is TGTGCCACCAGCAGAACCCGGGACACTCCCTACGAGCAGTACTTC.

This chain links TRBV29-1 with TRBJ2-1; TRBD2 matches at 9 bases. CDR3 length: 14 residues. Germline lookup yields CDR1 SQVTM and CDR2 ANQGSEA. J lost 6 bases, V lost 3 bases, and 6 bases had no gene match. Here the CDR3 DNA reads TGCAGCGTTGAGGGACTAGCCAGGCTCAATGAGCAGTTCTTC. Residues: CSVEGLARLNEQFF.